The 25 T cell receptor beta chains below come from one sample, sequenced in a study of blood T cell repertoires in COVID-19. Repertoires were generated with immunoSEQ multiplex PCR, while TCRdb's copy carries only in-frame clones and drops some. Seen here are around 80,000 clones, around 80% observed once, and the top ten hold roughly 13%. The specimen sequenced was peripheral blood. The origin of the receptors is a man aged 50-59 years with COVID-19, enrolled during active disease.

The chain uses TRBV4-1 and TRBJ1-1, with a weak D call TRBD1 (5 bases). The CDR3 has 16 residues. CDR1 is MGHRA and CDR2 is YSYEKL in the germline V gene. Trimming removed 4 bases at V and 1 base at J, with 16 bases between. CDR3 bases: TGCGCCAGCAGCCCAGGGCGTGGTGACCCGAACACTGAAGCTTTCTTT. Its translation: CASSPGRGDPNTEAFF.

The table lists this clone with a count of one. The chain is built from TRBV9 and TRBJ1-1; TRBD1 matches 7 bases. With V trimmed by 4 bases and J by 8 bases, 5 bases remained unmatched. CDR3 length: 12 residues. The germline gives CDR1 SGDLS, CDR2 YYNGEE. The DNA of the CDR3 is TGTGCCAGCAGCACAGGGGTAGGAGAAGCTTTCTTT. This sequence encodes CASSTGVGEAFF. The entire variable domain, with the rest obtained from reference TRBV9 and TRBJ1-1, is as follows: DSGVTQTPKHLITATGQRVTLRCSPRSGDLSVYWYQQSLDQGLQFLIQYYNGEERAKGNILERFSAQQFPDLHSELNLSSLELGDSALYFCASSTGVGEAFFGQGTRLTVV.

Points on this clone: In the same sample, other DNA sequences code for this CDR3. The chain couples TRBV6-4 to TRBJ2-6; no firm D call. The CDR3 is 15 amino acids. V lost 0 bases and J 0 bases, leaving 3 bases between the germline ends. Germline CDR1 MRHNA, CDR2 SNTAGT. The CDR3, as DNA: TGTGCCAGCAGTGACTCACTCTCTGGGGCCAACGTCCTGACTTTC. Translating it yields CASSDSLSGANVLTF.

The chain recombines TRBV11-2 with TRBJ2-1; no definite D call. Per germline, CDR1 SGHAT and CDR2 FQNNGV. The CDR3 is made up of 13 amino acids. Trimming pared 3 bases from V and 4 bases from J, leaving 7 bases between. The CDR3 DNA reads TGTGCCAGCAGCTTCACAGCTTACAATGAGCAGTTCTTC. Its translation: CASSFTAYNEQFF.

The gene calls are TRBV6-5 and TRBJ2-1; 8 positions match TRBD2. Per the germline V gene, CDR1 is MNHEY and CDR2 is SVGAGI. The CDR3 covers 15 residues. The V and J ends lost 6 bases and 3 bases, in that order; junction bases with no gene match: 7. CDR3: CASSSTSANYNEQFF. The CDR3 DNA reads TGTGCCAGCAGCTCGACTAGCGCTAACTACAATGAGCAGTTCTTC.

The genes are TRBV5-3 and TRBJ2-7; a weak D match, TRBD2 (6 bases). TRBV5-3 is an ORF for which the function is uncertain. The CDR3 has 19 residues. Trimming removed 0 bases at V and 1 base at J, with 23 bases between. As DNA, the CDR3 is TGTGCCAGAAGCTTGGGTGCCCGAGGTGGGGAAGGGAGGTCCTACGAGCAGTACTTC. Translated: CARSLGARGGEGRSYEQYF.

The CDR3 region is CASRAGGADEKLFF. DNA for the CDR3: TGTGCCAGCAGGGCAGGGGGCGCCGATGAAAAACTGTTTTTT. V usage is TRBV28 and J usage is TRBJ1-4; 8 bases line up with TRBD1. The trim removed 6 bases at V and 6 bases at J, leaving 6 bases unmatched. The CDR3 is 14 residues long. Germline CDR1 reads MDHEN; CDR2 reads SYDVKM.

The rearrangement joins TRBV10-3 to TRBJ2-3; maybe TRBD2 (5 bases). There are 16 residues in the CDR3. The V end was cut by 10 bases, the J end by 3 bases, with 23 bases between. CDR1 and CDR2 (germline): ENHRY, SYGVKD. This chain's CDR3 is CATRAAVLGGTDTQYF. The CDR3 DNA follows: TGTGCCACCCGGGCGGCGGTACTAGGCGGGACAGATACGCAGTATTTT.

The chain combines TRBV3-1 (or the pseudogene TRBV3-2) with TRBJ1-1; 7 nucleotides agree with TRBD1. The junction had 4 bases not matched to a gene; V was cut back by 1 base and J by 8 bases. CDR3 size: 13 residues. CDR1 and CDR2 from the germline V gene are LGHDT and YNNKEL (reference sequence). The CDR3 DNA is TGTGCCAGCAGCCAAGGACAGGGAGTAGAAGCTTTCTTT. Amino acids: CASSQGQGVEAFF.

This chain uses TRBV24-1 with TRBJ1-1; TRBD1 aligns across 7 bases. V lost 5 bases and J lost 4; bases outside the gene matches: 9. The CDR3 is made up of 15 amino acids. The germline gives CDR1 KGHDR, CDR2 SFDVKD. The CDR3 loop reads CATSGKGAQVTEAFF. Written as DNA, the CDR3 is TGTGCCACCAGTGGGAAGGGGGCTCAGGTCACTGAAGCTTTCTTT.

The chain couples TRBV3-1 (or the pseudogene TRBV3-2) to TRBJ1-1; no clear D. This CDR3 spans 12 amino acids. V shed 5 bases and J shed 6 bases, with 10 bases lying between them. Germline V gene sequence: CDR1 LGHDT, CDR2 YNNKEL (reference sequence). CDR3 in DNA: TGTGCCAGCAGCGCCCGCGGGGCTGAAGCTTTCTTT. It is translated as CASSARGAEAFF.

The chain has TRBV6-4 and TRBJ1-1, with D hard to call. The germline V gene encodes CDR1 MRHNA and CDR2 SNTAGT. This CDR3 spans 15 amino acids. The germline V and J ends were trimmed by 10 bases and 4 bases, with 22 bases remaining between them. CDR3 protein: CATPLLPPEGTEAFF. The DNA for the CDR3 is TGTGCCACCCCCCTTCTCCCCCCTGAGGGCACTGAAGCTTTCTTT.

The CDR3: CASSIRGQNTGELFF. In DNA, the CDR3 is TGTGCCAGCAGCATAAGGGGACAGAACACCGGGGAGCTGTTTTTT. The chain recombines TRBV9 with TRBJ2-2; perhaps TRBD1 as D (6 bases). Germline assignment: CDR1 SGDLS and CDR2 YYNGEE. Trimming removed 4 bases from V and 1 base from J, with 11 bases in between. This CDR3 contains 15 residues.

The gene calls are TRBV5-8 and TRBJ1-4; D uncertain. The V end lost 0 bases, the J end lost 8 bases, and 8 bases lay between the germline ends. Germline V lookup: CDR1 SGHTS, CDR2 YDEGEE. This CDR3 region has 13 residues. DNA for the CDR3: TGTGCCAGCAGCTTGGTTGGCGGAGAAAAACTGTTTTTT. As protein: CASSLVGGEKLFF. Full variable domain (outside the CDR3, taken from reference TRBV5-8 and TRBJ1-4): EAGVTQSPTHLIKTRGQQATLRCSPISGHTSVYWYQQALGLGLQFLLWYDEGEERNRGNFPPRFSGRQFPNYSSELNVNALELEDSALYLCASSLVGGEKLFFGSGTQLSVL.

The count of this clone is one. The chain links TRBV2 to TRBJ2-2, with 8 bases fitting TRBD1. The CDR3 has 16 amino acids. The V and J ends lost 4 bases and 1 base, in that order; junction bases with no gene match: 5. The germline V gene has CDR1 SNHLY and CDR2 FYNNEI. The CDR3 sequence is CASSGAGTGNTGELFF. As DNA, the CDR3 is TGTGCCAGCAGTGGGGCCGGGACAGGGAACACCGGGGAGCTGTTTTTT.

This sequence joins TRBV6-4 and TRBJ2-3, with 8 bases lining up with TRBD1. The CDR3 contains 14 residues. V was pared by 4 bases and J by 5 bases, with 5 bases of the junction left unmatched. Germline CDR1 reads MRHNA; CDR2 reads SNTAGT. The CDR3 reads CASSGGGQGDTQYF. CDR3 DNA: TGTGCCAGCAGTGGTGGTGGACAGGGAGATACGCAGTATTTT.

V usage is TRBV9 and J usage is TRBJ1-4; D remains ambiguous. The V gene's germline CDR1 is SGDLS and CDR2 YYNGEE. Trimming took off 4 bases at V and 8 bases at J, with 15 bases between the two ends. CDR3 length: 14 residues. This CDR3 is CASSPFRSDEKLFF. In nucleotides, the CDR3 is TGTGCCAGCAGCCCCTTCCGGAGCGACGAAAAACTGTTTTTT.

Written as DNA, the CDR3 is TGCGCCAGCAGCTCTACCGGGACTAGCGTCGATGAGCAGTTCTTC. Translation gives CASSSTGTSVDEQFF. The chain joins TRBV5-1 to TRBJ2-1, with 10 bases matching TRBD2. The CDR3 has 15 amino acids. Germline lookup yields CDR1 SGHRS and CDR2 YFSETQ. Losses at the gene ends were 3 bases for V and 8 bases for J; bases not matched to a gene: 8. Supplemented by reference TRBV5-1 and TRBJ2-1, the full variable domain reads KAGVTQTPRYLIKTRGQQVTLSCSPISGHRSVSWYQQTPGQGLQFLFEYFSETQRNKGNFPGRFSGRQFSNSRSEMNVSTLELGDSALYLCASSSTGTSVDEQFFGPGTRLTVL.

The chain combines TRBV11-3 with TRBJ2-1; 13 nucleotides align to TRBD2. The CDR3 is 16 amino acids. Germline V lookup: CDR1 SGHNT, CDR2 YENEEA. After removal of 5 bases from V and 7 bases from J, the junction contained 8 bases not matched to a gene. CDR3 DNA sequence: TGTGCCAGCAGCCGCAGACTAGCGGGGGGCTTGAATGAGCAGTTCTTC. Translating gives CASSRRLAGGLNEQFF.

This sequence joins TRBV6-2 or TRBV6-3 and TRBJ2-1, with D possibly being TRBD2 (5 bases). CDR1 and CDR2 from the germline V gene are MNHEY and SVGEGT. This CDR3 comprises 11 residues. V lost 5 bases to trimming and J lost 10 bases, with 9 bases between them. CDR3 protein: CASSPGIEQFF. The CDR3 DNA sequence: TGTGCCAGCAGTCCGGGGATCGAGCAGTTCTTC.

This clone appeared a single time. The V and J genes are TRBV28 and TRBJ1-5; 7 nucleotides line up with TRBD1. With 6 bases clipped from V and 6 bases from J, the junction kept 8 bases outside the gene matches. Germline V CDR1 and CDR2: MDHEN, SYDVKM. CDR3 length: 14 amino acids. The CDR3 DNA sequence: TGTGCCAGCAGACTTGGACAGGTGGGTCAGCCCCAGCATTTT. This sequence encodes CASRLGQVGQPQHF.

The V and J genes are TRBV5-1 and TRBJ2-3, with TRBD2 identical over 14 bases. The CDR3 runs to 16 residues. Germline CDR1 is SGHRS and CDR2 is YFSETQ. Trimming removed 1 base from V and 4 bases from J; junction bases left unmatched: 2. Here the CDR3 DNA reads TGCGCCAGCAGCTTGAGACTAGCGGGAGGGCCAGATACGCAGTATTTT. This encodes CASSLRLAGGPDTQYF.

The chain joins TRBV7-2 to TRBJ2-3; 8 positions agree with TRBD1. Germline trimming cut 5 bases from V and 2 bases from J; bases unmatched to any gene: 6. The germline V gene encodes CDR1 SGHTA and CDR2 FQGNSA. The CDR3 is 15 amino acids. This chain's CDR3 is CASSTRTGPTDTQYF. As DNA, the CDR3 is TGTGCCAGCAGCACCCGGACAGGGCCCACAGATACGCAGTATTTT.

The chain combines TRBV29-1 with TRBJ2-1; 7 positions match TRBD2. The ends lost 6 bases at V and 4 bases at J; junction bases unmatched: 15. The CDR3 extends over 16 amino acids. The germline V gene has CDR1 SQVTM and CDR2 ANQGSEA. Here the CDR3 DNA reads TGCAGCGTGACTAGAAGAACTAGCGTGGAGTACAATGAGCAGTTCTTC. This encodes CSVTRRTSVEYNEQFF.

The V gene is TRBV11-2, the J gene TRBJ2-5, with 8 bases fitting TRBD2. Germline CDR1 SGHAT, CDR2 FQNNGV. This CDR3 is built from 14 residues. Losses at the gene ends were 5 bases for V and 4 bases for J; bases not matched to a gene: 6. The CDR3 sequence is CASSNGLARETQYF. CDR3 sequence (DNA): TGTGCCAGCAGCAACGGACTAGCTCGAGAGACCCAGTACTTC.